These T cell receptor beta chains were read from a single sample in a study of cytomegalovirus exposure and HLA in healthy donors. Libraries were prepared by immunoSEQ multiplex PCR; TCRdb keeps only in-frame clonotypes and omits some of them. The sample carries under 150,000 clones, around 74% recorded once. Sequenced: PBMCs. The receptors come from a woman between 18 and 29 years old in good health and CMV-seronegative. Each CDR3 is given with its conserved first and last residue. Each record gives: V gene, J gene, clone size, D gene, CDR3 protein, CDR3 DNA. D genes are given only for firm matches. A clone size is listed for some rows: how often the clone was seen (once, few, many), or a class if it is expanded.

TRBV7-8,TRBJ2-3,.,TRBD1,CASSGDRPTRSTDTQYF,TGTGCCAGCAGCGGGGACAGGCCTACTAGAAGCACAGATACGCAGTATTTT
TRBV6-5,TRBJ1-4,few,.,CASSYGGTNEKLFF,TGTGCCAGCAGTTACGGGGGGACTAATGAAAAACTGTTTTTT
TRBV5-6,TRBJ1-1,few,.,CASSYGPNLLGAAFF,TGTGCCAGCAGCTATGGACCCAACCTCCTTGGGGCAGCTTTCTTT
TRBV19,TRBJ1-5,.,TRBD1,CASTRGQGSSDSNQPQHF,TGTGCCAGTACCCGGGGACAGGGAAGTTCGGACAGCAATCAGCCCCAGCATTTT
TRBV28,TRBJ1-1,.,TRBD1,CASRRTGKGTEAFF,TGTGCCAGCAGGCGGACAGGGAAAGGAACTGAAGCTTTCTTT
TRBV6-5,TRBJ1-6,.,TRBD1,CASRRDRKDSPLHF,TGTGCCAGCAGGAGGGACAGAAAGGATTCACCCCTCCACTTT
TRBV27,TRBJ1-2,.,TRBD1,CASREDRVRGYTF,TGTGCCAGCAGGGAGGACAGGGTACGAGGCTACACCTTC
TRBV4-2,TRBJ1-2,once,.,CASSPTGGRDGYTF,TGTGCCAGCAGCCCGACGGGAGGGAGGGATGGCTACACCTTC
TRBV6-1,TRBJ1-2,.,.,CASSETGSYGYTF,TGTGCCAGCAGTGAAACGGGTTCTTATGGCTACACCTTC
TRBV28,TRBJ2-3,.,.,CASSLVGGSSTDTQYF,TGTGCCAGCAGCTTGGTTGGGGGCTCTAGCACAGATACGCAGTATTTT
TRBV5-4,TRBJ2-3,.,.,CASSSGMGQSTDTQYF,TGTGCCAGCAGCTCTGGTATGGGGCAAAGCACAGATACGCAGTATTTT